The entry below gives a single T cell receptor beta chain sequence along with its context. There is no known antigen for this receptor. Base qualities are not provided; no much larger clone lies one nucleotide away. CDR1 LGHDT and CDR2 YNNKEL are derived from the germline V gene (reference sequence). V sheds 0 bases and J sheds 7 bases, leaving 13 bases between their ends. The CDR3 contains 15 residues, cysteine and phenylalanine counted. The CDR3 DNA has 45 bases and is translated from base 1. This sample is drawn from a study of blood T cell repertoires in COVID-19 (dated by TCRdb to 2018 to 2020). About the full investigation: The collaborator samples originated in the United States, Italy and Spain and spanned the acute and convalescent phases of COVID-19. The samples were drawn from the first 160 participants of the ongoing ImmuneRACE study and from roughly 1,300 subjects provided by 6 global collaborators. The prospective study material was composed of cDNA or gDNA derived from T cells, B-cell-depleted T cells, or PBMCs. The sample metadata nearly always contained a de-identified subject ID, COVID-19 status, age in years and sex. The repertoires were made available in a free public database intended to serve as a resource for research on the immune response to SARS-CoV-2. HLA class I and class II types, where available, came from metadata supplied by the sample provider rather than from assay-based typing. The dataset comprised deeply sampled blood TCRbeta repertoires from subjects exposed to, actively infected with, or recovered from COVID-19.

Whole blood was collected in K2EDTA tubes by collaborating institutions according to the institutions' own protocols. For TCRbeta analysis, collaborator samples were shipped as frozen whole blood, as isolated PBMCs, or as DNA extracted from either sample type. The immunoSEQ Assay, a bias-controlled multiplex PCR, was used to amplify TCRbeta CDR3 regions from genomic DNA. The study's processing was this. The number of nucleated cells in each sample was estimated by amplification of reference gene primers within the assay. To quantify the absolute abundance of each unique TCRbeta CDR3 rearrangement, sequence reads were collapsed and filtered. For each sample, productive Simpson clonality was calculated by taking the square root of Simpson's diversity index across productive rearrangements. TCRdb limited this immuneACCESS table to in-frame rearrangements with V and J called. A share of clones is missing; checked studies link under half to unresolved V genes, and the rest is unexplained. Clonal size and the V and J genes are those of that table, whereas D and trimming came from the DNA. The sample data list fewer than 350,000 clones, and approximately 81% of these were observed just once. Clones ranked in the top ten supply around 2.9% of the sample.

What the research found in general, with its limitations: The quantity of clinical and demographic metadata differed by source and by participant and was supplied without curation.

This sequence was found in a woman aged 60-75 years with active or convalescent COVID-19. The source material was peripheral blood. This chain joins TRBV3-1 (or the pseudogene TRBV3-2) to TRBJ2-1; a weak D assignment points to TRBD2 (6 bases agree). The DNA sequence is as follows: TGTGCCAGCAGCCAAGATCCGACTAGTTGGAATGAGCAGTTCTTC. Its protein product is CASSQDPTSWNEQFF.